One sample yielded the 2 T cell receptor beta chains listed below, sequenced in a study of blood T cells in healthy people across ages. Primed by a sample-barcoded 5' primer and a J-beta primer mix, a second PCR proceeded for 7 to 11 cycles. TCRdb passed the 5' RACE reads through MiXCR, listing each CDR3 protein once. The sample comprises over 500,000 distinct CDR3 sequences, around a quarter of which are singletons, and over 3.5% rests with the top ten. This sample also belongs to another study, concerning T cells of mothers and their children.

The source material was blood. The receptors stem from a boy between 2 and 10 years old in good health.

This clonotype has just a few counts. The rearrangement links TRBV18 to TRBJ2-2; no definite D call. Germline lookup yields CDR1 KGHSH and CDR2 LQKENI. Trimming took off 0 bases at V and 4 bases at J, with 6 bases between the two ends. This CDR3 comprises 14 residues. Here the CDR3 DNA reads TGTGCCAGCTCACCACCACTTGTCACCGGGGAGCTGTTTTTT. The encoded protein is CASSPPLVTGELFF.

The rearrangement joins TRBV2 to TRBJ2-3; tentatively, D is TRBD2 (5 bases). The CDR3 contains 14 residues. Germline CDR1 and CDR2: SNHLY and FYNNEI. The V and J ends lost 7 bases and 5 bases respectively, with 16 bases between them. In DNA form, the CDR3 reads TGTGCCAGCACCGAACTTCTAGAGGGAGATACGCAGTATTTT. Encoded protein: CASTELLEGDTQYF.